These T cell receptor beta chains were read from a single sample in a study of beta chain features in type 1 diabetes. TCRdb's copy holds only in-frame clones and misses some; the assay was immunoSEQ multiplex PCR. The sample carries 330,000 or so clones, about 14% recorded once. Sequencing input: central memory CD4+ T cells from blood. The source of these receptors is a man under 40 in good health. The CDR3 runs from the conserved cysteine through the conserved F or W. The D gene is left open where the match is weak. Only some rows state a clone size, as once, few, many or a class for expanded clones.

cdr3_aa cdr3_nt d_call v_call clone_size j_call
CAWSFSRGETQYF TGTGCCTGGAGTTTTTCCCGGGGAGAGACCCAGTACTTC NA TRBV30 NA TRBJ2-5
CASSYTGYDTQYF TGTGCCAGCAGTTACACAGGGTACGATACGCAGTATTTT NA TRBV6-5 few TRBJ2-3
CASSRSSYNSPLHF TGTGCCAGCAGCCGAAGCTCCTATAATTCACCCCTCCACTTT NA TRBV7-7 few TRBJ1-6
CASSFQREKIGELFF TGCGCCAGCAGCTTTCAGCGGGAGAAGATCGGGGAGCTGTTTTTT TRBD2 TRBV4-3 many TRBJ2-2
CASSATGEQFF TGTGCCAGTAGTGCGACAGGGGAGCAGTTCTTC TRBD1 TRBV19 many TRBJ2-1
CASSEAGWGIEQFF TGTGCCAGCAGTGAAGCGGGGTGGGGGATAGAGCAGTTCTTC NA TRBV2 few TRBJ2-1
CASSSPSGRRYNEQFF TGTGCCAGCAGCTCGCCTAGCGGGAGGCGTTACAATGAGCAGTTCTTC TRBD2 TRBV2 few TRBJ2-1
CASSLSHPYNEQFF TGTGCCAGCAGCTTAAGCCACCCCTACAATGAGCAGTTCTTC NA TRBV11-3 few TRBJ2-1
CASSQETTGFSDNSPLHF TGCGCCAGCAGCCAAGAAACGACAGGATTCTCAGATAATTCACCCCTCCACTTT NA TRBV5-8 few TRBJ1-6
CASSKGQSSYEQYF TGTGCCAGCAGCAAGGGACAGAGCTCCTACGAGCAGTACTTC TRBD1 TRBV7-2 NA TRBJ2-7
CSVEAGSYEQYF TGCAGCGTTGAAGCAGGGTCCTACGAGCAGTACTTC NA TRBV29-1 NA TRBJ2-7
CASSESTGYQPQHF TGTGCCAGCAGTGAATCCACAGGGTATCAGCCCCAGCATTTT NA TRBV2 NA TRBJ1-5
CASSLGPNQPQHF TGTGCCAGCAGCTTGGGGCCGAATCAGCCCCAGCATTTT NA TRBV5-5 NA TRBJ1-5
CASSQTGADGDTQYF TGCGCCAGCAGCCAGACGGGGGCCGACGGAGATACGCAGTATTTT NA TRBV4-3 NA TRBJ2-3
CASSPPWDSTNEQFF TGCGCCAGCAGCCCACCCTGGGACTCCACTAATGAGCAGTTCTTC NA TRBV4-3 NA TRBJ2-1
CASSLGLGTLETQYF TGTGCCAGCAGCTTGGGTCTCGGGACCTTAGAGACCCAGTACTTC NA TRBV5-6 few TRBJ2-5
CAISVAQGAAYEQYF TGTGCCATCAGTGTTGCACAGGGGGCCGCCTACGAGCAGTACTTC TRBD1 TRBV10-3 NA TRBJ2-7
CASGSSPGEVTTNEKLFF TGTGCTAGTGGTTCCTCACCGGGGGAAGTGACAACTAATGAAAAACTGTTTTTT NA TRBV12-5 NA TRBJ1-4
CASSEEGATGNTIYF TGTGCCAGCAGTGAGGAGGGGGCGACGGGAAACACCATATATTTT TRBD1 TRBV2 few TRBJ1-3
CAWTTGTGYGYTF TGTGCCTGGACGACCGGGACGGGGTATGGCTACACCTTC NA TRBV30 many TRBJ1-2
CASSPGWGAGGGETQYF TGTGCCAGCAGCCCTGGTTGGGGAGCGGGAGGTGGGGAGACCCAGTACTTC TRBD2 TRBV5-4 NA TRBJ2-5
CASSEVRANNEQFF TGCGCCAGCAGCGAGGTCAGAGCCAACAATGAGCAGTTCTTC NA TRBV5-1 many TRBJ2-1
CASSPRKGAKNIQYF TGTGCCAGCTCACCAAGGAAGGGTGCCAAAAACATTCAGTACTTC NA TRBV18 NA TRBJ2-4
CASRFLAGGQDGAQYF TGTGCCAGCAGGTTCCTAGCGGGGGGGCAGGATGGTGCGCAGTATTTT TRBD2 TRBV9 NA TRBJ2-3
CASRITGQGLRYTF TGTGCCAGTAGAATCACGGGACAGGGGTTGCGCTACACCTTC TRBD1 TRBV19 few TRBJ1-2
CASSYSGGPSETQYF TGTGCCAGCAGTTACTCGGGAGGACCATCGGAGACCCAGTACTTC NA TRBV6-5 many TRBJ2-5
CASSLPTGGEQYF TGTGCCAGCAGCTTGCCGACTGGGGGCGAGCAGTACTTC NA TRBV7-9 NA TRBJ2-7
CASSQEAPPRTDTQYF TGTGCCAGCAGCCAAGAAGCCCCCCCCCGCACAGATACGCAGTATTTT NA TRBV4-1 few TRBJ2-3
CAGAIGGTQYF TGTGCCGGGGCTATCGGTGGGACCCAGTACTTC NA TRBV2 NA TRBJ2-5
CASSQAPNTEAFF TGCGCCAGCAGCCAAGCTCCGAACACTGAAGCTTTCTTT NA TRBV4-1 NA TRBJ1-1
CASSRGETQYF TGTGCCAGCAGCCGTGGAGAGACCCAGTACTTC NA TRBV7-6 few TRBJ2-5
CASSKGQGTEAFF TGTGCCAGCAGCAAGGGACAGGGGACTGAAGCTTTCTTT TRBD1 TRBV7-7 many TRBJ1-1
CASSLRQAGANVLTF TGTGCCAGCAGTTTGAGACAGGCCGGGGCCAACGTCCTGACTTTC NA TRBV27 NA TRBJ2-6
CASSFGTGKETQYF TGTGCCAGCAGCTTCGGGACAGGAAAAGAGACCCAGTACTTC TRBD1 TRBV7-9 many TRBJ2-5
CASSTPGSEQFF TGTGCCAGCAGTACCCCGGGGAGTGAGCAGTTCTTC NA TRBV6-5 few TRBJ2-1
CASSSTETQYF TGTGCCAGCAGTTCAACGGAGACCCAGTACTTC NA TRBV7-3 NA TRBJ2-5
CASSVSGLAGTDTQYF TGTGCCAGCAGCGTTTCGGGACTAGCGGGGACAGATACGCAGTATTTT TRBD2 TRBV9 NA TRBJ2-3